The rows below give T cell receptor beta chains drawn from one sample of a study of beta chain features in type 1 diabetes. Sequencing used immunoSEQ multiplex PCR; TCRdb keeps in-frame clones, though not all of them. Of over 700,000 clones detected, 15% to 20% appear once; the ten largest clones hold 0.02% to 0.025%. Sequencing input: naive CD4+ T cells from blood. The receptors were gathered from a woman under 30 in good health. CDR3s include the opening cysteine and the closing phenylalanine or tryptophan. The order of the fields is clone size, D gene, J gene, V gene, CDR3 protein, CDR3 DNA. A D gene is named only where the DNA matches it firmly. A clone size is listed for some rows: how often the clone was seen (once, few, many), or a class if it is expanded.

>NA|TRBD2|TRBJ2-1|TRBV5-6
CASSLSLAGNNEQFF
TGTGCCAGCAGCTTGAGTCTAGCGGGAAACAATGAGCAGTTCTTC
>NA|NA|TRBJ2-7|TRBV11-2
CASSFTYEQYF
TGTGCCAGCAGCTTTACCTACGAGCAGTACTTC
>few|NA|TRBJ1-5|TRBV14
CASSPRRRGNQPQHF
TGTGCCAGCAGCCCTAGACGCAGGGGCAATCAGCCCCAGCATTTT
>few|TRBD1|TRBJ2-5|TRBV5-4
CASSSPGQRLGETQYF
TGTGCCAGCAGCTCCCCGGGACAGCGATTGGGTGAGACCCAGTACTTC
>few|NA|TRBJ1-1|TRBV28
CASRGDPMNTEAFF
TGTGCCAGCCGGGGGGACCCGATGAACACTGAAGCTTTCTTT
>few|NA|TRBJ2-1|TRBV5-6
CASSRELASYNEQFF
TGTGCCAGCAGCCGCGAGTTAGCCAGCTACAATGAGCAGTTCTTC
>NA|TRBD2|TRBJ2-2|TRBV6-5
CAGGSGAGELFF
TGTGCCGGGGGTAGCGGGGCCGGGGAGCTGTTTTTT
>NA|NA|TRBJ2-7|TRBV5-6
CASSQTWDTKTYSYEQYF
TGTGCCAGCAGCCAAACGTGGGACACCAAGACATACTCCTACGAGCAGTACTTC
>few|TRBD2|TRBJ2-3|TRBV5-1
CASSLTVAGNTDTQYF
TGCGCCAGCAGCTTGACCGTAGCGGGAAACACAGATACGCAGTATTTT
>few|TRBD1|TRBJ2-1|TRBV7-3
CASSFTRDRGGNEQFF
TGTGCCAGCAGCTTTACCAGGGACAGGGGAGGCAATGAGCAGTTCTTC
>few|NA|TRBJ1-4|TRBV29-1
CSVAPATTNEKLFF
TGCAGCGTTGCCCCTGCTACAACTAATGAAAAACTGTTTTTT
>NA|TRBD1|TRBJ2-1|TRBV6-6
CASSYYRTGDNEQFF
TGTGCCAGCAGTTACTATCGGACAGGGGACAATGAGCAGTTCTTC
>few|NA|TRBJ2-1|TRBV4-3
CASSQVGAGINEQFF
TGCGCCAGCAGCCAAGTAGGGGCAGGCATCAATGAGCAGTTCTTC
>few|NA|TRBJ2-7|TRBV9
CASSAGPVGAYEQYF
TGTGCCAGCAGCGCCGGTCCCGTGGGTGCCTACGAGCAGTACTTC
>few|NA|TRBJ2-3|TRBV7-9
CASGLGGPGTDTQYF
TGTGCCAGCGGACTCGGCGGGCCTGGGACAGATACGCAGTATTTT
>few|TRBD2|TRBJ2-5|TRBV6-5
CASSYSPSGNQETQYF
TGTGCCAGCAGTTACTCGCCTAGCGGGAACCAAGAGACCCAGTACTTC
>few|TRBD1|TRBJ2-2|TRBV15
CATSRGQGLTGELFF
TGTGCCACCAGCAGAGGACAGGGCTTGACCGGGGAGCTGTTTTTT